This T cell receptor beta chain was sequenced in a study of CD8 T cells in Susac syndrome. Study-wide findings and caveats: An acknowledgment was made by the study that its TCR sequencing and HLA analysis involved relatively few individuals.

Sequencing targeted TCR beta in blood CD8+ and CD4+ T cells. CD8+ and CD4+ T cells were negatively isolated; TEMRA cells were FACS-enriched. The CDR3 totals 12 residues. CDR1 is MNHNS and CDR2 is SASEGT in the germline V gene. V lost 8 bases and J lost 1, with 8 bases in between. The RNA input was about 0.5 to 1 ug, and it was reverse transcribed with random hexamers. The immunoSEQ assay covered 54 Vbeta and 13 Jbeta segments for CDR3. TCRdb called the immunoSEQ multiplex PCR reads again in MiXCR, with one record for every CDR3 protein. This table has about 73,000 distinct CDR3 sequences, around 96% appearing once. A note on this clonotype: Its antigen is unidentified.

Material: CD8+ T cells from PBMCs. The chain employs TRBV6-1 and TRBJ1-1, with unresolved D. This TCR came from a human donor with multiple sclerosis. CDR3 residues: CASSVRNTEAFF. In DNA form, the CDR3 reads TGTGCCAGCTCGGTACGGAACACTGAAGCTTTCTTT.